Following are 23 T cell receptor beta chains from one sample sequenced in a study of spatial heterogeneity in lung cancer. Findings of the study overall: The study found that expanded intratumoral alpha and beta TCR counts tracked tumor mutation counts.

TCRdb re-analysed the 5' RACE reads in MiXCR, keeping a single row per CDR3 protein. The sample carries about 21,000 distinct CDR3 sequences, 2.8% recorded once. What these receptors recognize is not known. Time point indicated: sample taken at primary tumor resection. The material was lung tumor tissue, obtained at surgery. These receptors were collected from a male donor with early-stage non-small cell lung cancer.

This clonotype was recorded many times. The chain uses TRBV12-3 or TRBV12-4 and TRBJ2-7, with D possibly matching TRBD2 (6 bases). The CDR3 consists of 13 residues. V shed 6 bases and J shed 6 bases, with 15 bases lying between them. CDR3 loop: CASSNFQEGEQYF. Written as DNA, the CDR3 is TGTGCCAGCAGCAATTTTCAGGAGGGCGAGCAGTACTTC.

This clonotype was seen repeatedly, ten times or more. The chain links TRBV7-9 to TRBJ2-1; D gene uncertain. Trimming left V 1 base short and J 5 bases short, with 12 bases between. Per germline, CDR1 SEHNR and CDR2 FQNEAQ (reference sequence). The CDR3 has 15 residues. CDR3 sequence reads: CASSLGGSKNNEQFF. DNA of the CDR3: TGTGCCAGCAGCTTAGGAGGCTCAAAGAACAATGAGCAGTTCTTC.

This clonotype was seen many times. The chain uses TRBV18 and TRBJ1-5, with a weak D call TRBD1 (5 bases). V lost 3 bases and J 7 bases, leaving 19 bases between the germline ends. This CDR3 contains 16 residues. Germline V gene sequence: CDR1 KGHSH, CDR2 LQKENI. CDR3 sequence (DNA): TGTGCCAGCTCACCGTCGCAGGGTAGTGACGGACAGCCCCAGCATTTT. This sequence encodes CASSPSQGSDGQPQHF. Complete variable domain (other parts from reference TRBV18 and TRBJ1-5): NAGVMQNPRHLVRRRGQEARLRCSPMKGHSHVYWYRQLPEEGLKFMVYLQKENIIDESGMPKERFSAEFPKEGPSILRIQQVVRGDSAAYFCASSPSQGSDGQPQHFGDGTRLSIL.

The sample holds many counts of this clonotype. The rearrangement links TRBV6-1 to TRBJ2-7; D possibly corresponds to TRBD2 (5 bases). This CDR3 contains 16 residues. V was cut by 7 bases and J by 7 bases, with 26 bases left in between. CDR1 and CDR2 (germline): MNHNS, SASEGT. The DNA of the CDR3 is TGTGCCAGCATCCTCACGGGGAGCCGCCTTTCGGAGGAGCAGTACTTC. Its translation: CASILTGSRLSEEQYF.

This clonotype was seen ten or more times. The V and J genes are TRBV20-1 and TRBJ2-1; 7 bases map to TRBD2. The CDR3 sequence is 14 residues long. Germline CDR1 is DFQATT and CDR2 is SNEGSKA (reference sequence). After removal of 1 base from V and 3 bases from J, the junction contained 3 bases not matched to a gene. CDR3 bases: TGCAGTGCTAGAGGGAGGACTAGCTACAATGAGCAGTTCTTC. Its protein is CSARGRTSYNEQFF.

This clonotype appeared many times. For the CDR3, the DNA is TGTGCCAGCAGCGTAGACGGAAGCAATCAGCCCCAGCATTTT. Its translation: CASSVDGSNQPQHF. The J gene is TRBJ1-5, the V gene TRBV9, with no clear D. The CDR3 runs 14 residues. Trimming took 0 bases from V and 1 from J, leaving 5 bases between them. Germline CDR1 reads SGDLS; CDR2 reads YYNGEE.

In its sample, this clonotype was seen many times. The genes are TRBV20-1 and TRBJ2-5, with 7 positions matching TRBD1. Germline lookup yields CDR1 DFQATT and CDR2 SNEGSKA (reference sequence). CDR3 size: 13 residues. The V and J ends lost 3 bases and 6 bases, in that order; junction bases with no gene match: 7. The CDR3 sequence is CSASIQDRQTQYF. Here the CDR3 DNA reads TGCAGTGCTAGTATCCAGGACAGGCAGACCCAGTACTTC.

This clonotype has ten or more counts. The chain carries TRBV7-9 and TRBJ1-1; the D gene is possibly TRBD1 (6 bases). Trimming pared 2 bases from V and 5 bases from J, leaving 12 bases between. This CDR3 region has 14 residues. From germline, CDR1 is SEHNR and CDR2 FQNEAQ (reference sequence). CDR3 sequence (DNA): TGTGCCAGCAGCTTACACATTGGGACAACTGAAGCTTTCTTT. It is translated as CASSLHIGTTEAFF.

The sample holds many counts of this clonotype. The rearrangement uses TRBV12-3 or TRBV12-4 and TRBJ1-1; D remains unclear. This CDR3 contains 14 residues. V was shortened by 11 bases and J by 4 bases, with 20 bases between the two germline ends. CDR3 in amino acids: CASQGLLSGTEAFF. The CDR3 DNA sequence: TGTGCCTCCCAAGGGCTCCTCTCGGGCACTGAAGCTTTCTTT.

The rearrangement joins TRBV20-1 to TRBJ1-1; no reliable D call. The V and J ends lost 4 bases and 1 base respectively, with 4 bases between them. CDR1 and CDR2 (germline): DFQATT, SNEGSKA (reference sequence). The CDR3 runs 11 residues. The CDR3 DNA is TGCAGTGCTAAAGGGAACACTGAAGCTTTCTTT. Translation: CSAKGNTEAFF.

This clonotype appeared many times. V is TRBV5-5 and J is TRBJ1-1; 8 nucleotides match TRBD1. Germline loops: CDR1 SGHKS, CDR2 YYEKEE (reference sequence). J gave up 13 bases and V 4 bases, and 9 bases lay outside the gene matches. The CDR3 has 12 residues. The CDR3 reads CASSPGGSTVFF. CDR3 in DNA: TGTGCCAGCAGCCCAGGGGGCTCGACGGTTTTCTTT.

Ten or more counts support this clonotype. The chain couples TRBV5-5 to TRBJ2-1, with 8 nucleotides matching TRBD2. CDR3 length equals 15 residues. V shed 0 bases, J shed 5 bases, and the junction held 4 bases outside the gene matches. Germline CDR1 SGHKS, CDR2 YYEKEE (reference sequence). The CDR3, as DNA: TGTGCCAGCAGCTTGGGGCTAGCGGGTGACAATGAGCAGTTCTTC. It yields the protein CASSLGLAGDNEQFF.

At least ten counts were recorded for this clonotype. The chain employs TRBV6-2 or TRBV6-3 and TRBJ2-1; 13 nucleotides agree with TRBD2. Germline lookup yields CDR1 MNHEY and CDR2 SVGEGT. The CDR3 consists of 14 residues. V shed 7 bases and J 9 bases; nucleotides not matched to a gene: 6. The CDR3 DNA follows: TGTGCCAGCACATTACTAGCGGGAGGGATTGAGCAGTTCTTC. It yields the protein CASTLLAGGIEQFF.

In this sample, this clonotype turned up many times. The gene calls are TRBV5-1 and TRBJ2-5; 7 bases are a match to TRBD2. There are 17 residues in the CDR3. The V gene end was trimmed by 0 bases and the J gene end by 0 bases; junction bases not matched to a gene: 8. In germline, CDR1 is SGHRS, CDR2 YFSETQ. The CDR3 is CASSLVPSGNNQETQYF. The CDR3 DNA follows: TGCGCCAGCAGCTTGGTCCCTAGCGGAAATAACCAAGAGACCCAGTACTTC.

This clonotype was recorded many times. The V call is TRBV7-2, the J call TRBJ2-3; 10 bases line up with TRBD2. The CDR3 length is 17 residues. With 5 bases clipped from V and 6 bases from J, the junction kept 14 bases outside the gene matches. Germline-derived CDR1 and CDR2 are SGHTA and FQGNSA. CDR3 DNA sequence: TGTGCCAGCAGCCCCCTGGCCTCTAGCGGGAGATCGGATACGCAGTATTTT. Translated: CASSPLASSGRSDTQYF.

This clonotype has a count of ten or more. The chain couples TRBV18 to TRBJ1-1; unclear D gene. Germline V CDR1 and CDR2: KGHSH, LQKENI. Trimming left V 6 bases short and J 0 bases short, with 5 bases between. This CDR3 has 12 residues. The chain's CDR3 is CASSGLNTEAFF. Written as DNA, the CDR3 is TGTGCCAGCTCGGGTTTGAACACTGAAGCTTTCTTT. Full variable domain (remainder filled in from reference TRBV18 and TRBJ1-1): NAGVMQNPRHLVRRRGQEARLRCSPMKGHSHVYWYRQLPEEGLKFMVYLQKENIIDESGMPKERFSAEFPKEGPSILRIQQVVRGDSAAYFCASSGLNTEAFFGQGTRLTVV.

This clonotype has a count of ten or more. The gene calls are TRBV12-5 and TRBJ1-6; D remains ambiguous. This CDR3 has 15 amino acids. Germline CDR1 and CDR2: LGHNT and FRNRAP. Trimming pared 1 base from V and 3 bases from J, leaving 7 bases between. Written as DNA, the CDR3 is TGTGCTAGTGGTTTGGACACCCTCTATAATTCACCCCTCCACTTT. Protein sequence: CASGLDTLYNSPLHF.

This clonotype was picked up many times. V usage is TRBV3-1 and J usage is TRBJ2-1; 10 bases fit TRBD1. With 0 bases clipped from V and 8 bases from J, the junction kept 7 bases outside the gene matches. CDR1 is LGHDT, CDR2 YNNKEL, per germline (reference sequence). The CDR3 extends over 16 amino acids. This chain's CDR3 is CASSQESGTGVDEQFF. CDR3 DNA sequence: TGTGCCAGCAGCCAAGAATCGGGGACAGGGGTTGATGAGCAGTTCTTC.

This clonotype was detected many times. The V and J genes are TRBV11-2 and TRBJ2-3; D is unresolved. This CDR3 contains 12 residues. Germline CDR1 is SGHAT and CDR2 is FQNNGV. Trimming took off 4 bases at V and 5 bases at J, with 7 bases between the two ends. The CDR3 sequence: CASSSMLDTQYF. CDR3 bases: TGTGCCAGCAGCTCTATGTTAGATACGCAGTATTTT.

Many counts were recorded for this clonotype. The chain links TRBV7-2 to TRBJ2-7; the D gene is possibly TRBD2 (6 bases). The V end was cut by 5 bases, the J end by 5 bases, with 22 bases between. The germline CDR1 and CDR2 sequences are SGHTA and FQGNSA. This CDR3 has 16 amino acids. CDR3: CASSLSRPGALDEQYF. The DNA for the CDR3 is TGTGCCAGCAGCCTTTCCCGTCCGGGAGCCTTGGACGAGCAGTACTTC.

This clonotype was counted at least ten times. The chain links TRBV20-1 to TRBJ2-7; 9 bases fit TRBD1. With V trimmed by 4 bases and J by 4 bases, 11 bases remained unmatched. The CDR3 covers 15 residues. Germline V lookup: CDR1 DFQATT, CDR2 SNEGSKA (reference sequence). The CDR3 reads CSAKQGASVAYEQYF. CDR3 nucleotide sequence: TGCAGTGCTAAACAGGGGGCGTCTGTTGCTTACGAGCAGTACTTC.

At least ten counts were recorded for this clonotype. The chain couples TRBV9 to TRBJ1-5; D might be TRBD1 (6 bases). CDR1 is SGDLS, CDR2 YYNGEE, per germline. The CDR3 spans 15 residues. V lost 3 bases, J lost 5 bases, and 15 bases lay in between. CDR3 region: CASSEGEGAYQPQHF. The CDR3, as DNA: TGTGCCAGCAGCGAGGGGGAGGGAGCCTATCAGCCCCAGCATTTT.

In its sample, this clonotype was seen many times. CDR3 in amino acids: CASSLTAGGFTDTQYF. The DNA for the CDR3 is TGTGCCAGCAGCTTAACGGCGGGAGGGTTCACAGATACGCAGTATTTT. The chain has TRBV7-3 and TRBJ2-3, with 9 positions matching TRBD2. The CDR3 runs to 16 residues. V lost 0 bases to trimming and J lost 2 bases; unmatched junction nucleotides: 3. Germline V gives CDR1 SGHTA, CDR2 FQGTGA.